This T cell receptor beta chain is drawn from a study of Ad26.COV2.S vaccination and SARS-CoV-2 variants. Study-wide background: The donor belonged to the COV1001 Ad26.COV2.S trial arm. Participants got Ad26.COV2.S intramuscularly, once or twice 56 days apart.

Germline CDR1 MNHEY, CDR2 SVGAGI. This CDR3 spans 15 amino acids. With V trimmed by 6 bases and J by 6 bases, 10 bases remained unmatched. TCRdb keeps only in-frame clones here, not all; method: immunoSEQ multiplex PCR. Among about 370,000 clones listed, 75% to 90% were seen once. The treatment was: some 20 received Ad26.COV2.S at low or high dose, single or two shots; 5 received placebo; per-sample allocation not given. Collection of the samples took place on day 63 after the first injection of vaccine or placebo. A Boston adult aged 18-55 years was the donor. An Ad26 vector expressing Wuhan-strain SARS-CoV-2 spike constituted the vaccine.

This TCR was recovered from a person aged 18-65 years who received the Ad26.COV2.S COVID-19 vaccine or a placebo. The V gene is TRBV6-5, the J gene TRBJ2-1, with TRBD2 matching 8 bases. This sample comprised peripheral blood, obtained in a trial of Ad26.COV2.S vaccine versus placebo. The CDR3 is CASRNRGGRSNEQFF. For the CDR3, the DNA is TGTGCCAGCAGAAATCGGGGGGGAAGAAGCAATGAGCAGTTCTTC.